This T cell receptor beta chain appears in the sequencing data of a study of blood T cell repertoires in COVID-19. Looking at the study overall: Samples of COVID-19 (acute and convalescent) were obtained from the United States, Italy and Spain. The analysed material was cDNA or gDNA that came from T cells, B-cell-depleted T cells, or PBMCs.

Measured with immunoSEQ multiplex PCR; TCRdb has only the in-frame clones, and not every one. The sample carries some 420,000 clones, 80% to 90% recorded once. Cohort 3 donors counted as recovered after two negative PCRs, clearance, or resolved symptoms. V was cut by 5 bases and J by 7 bases, with 15 bases left in between. Germline CDR1 SEHNR, CDR2 FQNEAQ (reference sequence). This CDR3 has 13 residues. The chain is built from TRBV7-9 and TRBJ2-7, with D possibly matching TRBD1 (7 bases). The material sequenced was PBMCs or T cells enriched from blood (not recorded which). The receptor was derived from a man younger than 45 who had recovered from COVID-19. This CDR3 reads CASSLSQGGEQYF. CDR3 sequence (DNA): TGTGCCAGCAGCCTCTCTCAGGGGGGAGAGCAGTACTTC.